This passage covers 8 T cell receptor beta chains from one sample sequenced in a study of T cell responses to AZD1222 COVID-19 vaccine. Clones were sequenced by immunoSEQ multiplex PCR, and TCRdb holds only the in-frame ones, with some missing. The repertoire includes about 150,000 clones, approximately 91% of them detected once, and around 1.5% sits in the top ten. Specimen: peripheral blood, collected 28 days after the second AZD1222 dose. The receptors shown here come from an adult who received the AZD1222 COVID-19 vaccine.

The CDR3 loop reads CASSLGPGLAFYEQYF. The CDR3 DNA reads TGTGCCAGCAGCTTGGGACCGGGACTAGCATTCTACGAGCAGTACTTC. The chain couples TRBV5-6 to TRBJ2-7; 9 bases line up with TRBD2. Germline-derived CDR1 and CDR2 are SGHDT and YYEEEE. This CDR3 is built from 16 residues. The ends lost 0 bases at V and 3 bases at J; junction bases unmatched: 7.

V and J are TRBV27 and TRBJ1-6; no reliable D call. The CDR3 totals 13 residues. Between the trimmed V and J ends, which lost 6 bases and 7 bases, there was a span of 10 bases. From germline, CDR1 is MNHEY and CDR2 SMNVEV (reference sequence). The CDR3 is CASRPGSNSPLHF. The CDR3 DNA sequence: TGTGCCAGCAGGCCGGGTTCAAATTCACCCCTCCACTTT.

The V call is TRBV7-9, the J call TRBJ1-2, with D maybe TRBD1 (6 bases). Trimming removed 5 bases at V and 3 bases at J, with 13 bases between. In germline, CDR1 is SEHNR, CDR2 FQNEAQ (reference sequence). This CDR3 has 14 residues. CDR3 sequence: CASSDGTTHYGYTF. DNA for the CDR3: TGTGCCAGCAGCGATGGGACAACGCACTATGGCTACACCTTC.

This sequence joins TRBV10-3 and TRBJ2-5; 14 bases line up with TRBD2. CDR1 and CDR2 from the germline V gene are ENHRY and SYGVKD. The CDR3 runs 18 residues. J gave up 5 bases and V 3 bases, and 11 bases lay outside the gene matches. The DNA of the CDR3 is TGTGCCATCAGTGAAGGGACTAGCGGGAGCCTAAGTCAGGAGACCCAGTACTTC. It codes for CAISEGTSGSLSQETQYF.

The chain employs TRBV19 and TRBJ1-4, with D possibly being TRBD1 (6 bases). Germline-derived CDR1 and CDR2 are LNHDA and SQIVND (reference sequence). The CDR3 length is 16 residues. The V and J ends lost 3 bases and 2 bases respectively, with 13 bases between them. For the CDR3, the DNA is TGTGCCAGTAGTATTTTCGGGGGGCCGACTAATGAAAAACTGTTTTTT. Its translation: CASSIFGGPTNEKLFF.

V gene TRBV2 combines with J gene TRBJ1-2; 8 bases are shared with TRBD1. Germline CDR1 is SNHLY and CDR2 is FYNNEI. The CDR3 contains 12 residues. V lost 7 bases to trimming and J lost 3 bases; unmatched junction nucleotides: 1. For the CDR3, the DNA is TGTGCCAGCAAGGACAGGGACTATGGCTACACCTTC. Translating gives CASKDRDYGYTF.

This chain joins TRBV5-1 and TRBJ1-4; a possible D gene is TRBD1 (5 bases). V dropped 0 bases and J dropped 7 bases, with 13 bases sitting between them. Germline V lookup: CDR1 SGHRS, CDR2 YFSETQ. This CDR3 is built from 15 residues. This chain's CDR3 is CASSLAPGTGEKLFF. The CDR3 nucleotides read TGCGCCAGCAGCTTGGCCCCGGGGACCGGTGAAAAACTGTTTTTT. Drawing the rest from reference TRBV5-1 and TRBJ1-4, the complete variable domain is KAGVTQTPRYLIKTRGQQVTLSCSPISGHRSVSWYQQTPGQGLQFLFEYFSETQRNKGNFPGRFSGRQFSNSRSEMNVSTLELGDSALYLCASSLAPGTGEKLFFGSGTQLSVL.

J is TRBJ1-5 and V is TRBV2; TRBD1 agrees at 7 bases. V was clipped by 4 bases and J by 4 bases; unmatched bases: 4. Germline CDR1 SNHLY, CDR2 FYNNEI. This CDR3 region has 14 residues. The CDR3, as DNA: TGTGCCAGCAGTGGATCAGGGGGAAATCAGCCCCAGCATTTT. Encoded protein: CASSGSGGNQPQHF. Variable domain in full (rest from reference TRBV2 and TRBJ1-5): EPEVTQTPSHQVTQMGQEVILRCVPISNHLYFYWYRQILGQKVEFLVSFYNNEISEKSEIFDDQFSVERPDGSNFTLKIRSTKLEDSAMYFCASSGSGGNQPQHFGDGTRLSIL.